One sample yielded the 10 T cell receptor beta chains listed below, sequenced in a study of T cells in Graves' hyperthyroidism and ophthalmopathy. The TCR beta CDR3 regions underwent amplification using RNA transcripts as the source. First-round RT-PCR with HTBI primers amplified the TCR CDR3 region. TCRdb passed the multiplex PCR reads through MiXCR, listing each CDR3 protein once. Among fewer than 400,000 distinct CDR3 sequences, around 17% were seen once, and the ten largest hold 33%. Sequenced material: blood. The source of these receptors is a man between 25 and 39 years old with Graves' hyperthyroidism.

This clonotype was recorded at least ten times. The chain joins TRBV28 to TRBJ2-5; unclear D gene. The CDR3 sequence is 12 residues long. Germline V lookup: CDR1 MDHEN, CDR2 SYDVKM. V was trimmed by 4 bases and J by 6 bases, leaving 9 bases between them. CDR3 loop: CASSSTYQTQYF. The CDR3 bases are TGTGCCAGCAGTTCTACTTACCAGACCCAGTACTTC. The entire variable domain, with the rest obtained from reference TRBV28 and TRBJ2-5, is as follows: DVKVTQSSRYLVKRTGEKVFLECVQDMDHENMFWYRQDPGLGLRLIYFSYDVKMKEKGDIPEGYSVSREKKERFSLILESASTNQTSMYLCASSSTYQTQYFGPGTRLLVL.

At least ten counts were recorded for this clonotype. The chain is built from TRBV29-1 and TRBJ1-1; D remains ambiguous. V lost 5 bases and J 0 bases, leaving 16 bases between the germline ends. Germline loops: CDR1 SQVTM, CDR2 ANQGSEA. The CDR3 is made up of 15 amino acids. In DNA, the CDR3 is TGCAGCGTTTCCCTGCGGGGTGGGATGAACACTGAAGCTTTCTTT. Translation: CSVSLRGGMNTEAFF.

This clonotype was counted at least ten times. CDR3 sequence (DNA): TGCAGTGCTAGGTGGGGACAGGGGGATGGAGAGACCCAGTACTTC. Amino acid sequence: CSARWGQGDGETQYF. The chain uses TRBV20-1 and TRBJ2-5; 11 positions agree with TRBD1. Germline CDR1 DFQATT, CDR2 SNEGSKA (reference sequence). This CDR3 is built from 15 residues. The ends lost 3 bases at V and 4 bases at J; junction bases unmatched: 7.

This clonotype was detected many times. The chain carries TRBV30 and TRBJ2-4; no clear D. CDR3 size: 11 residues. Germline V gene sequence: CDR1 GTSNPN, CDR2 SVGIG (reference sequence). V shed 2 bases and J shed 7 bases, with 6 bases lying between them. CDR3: CAWSMGNIQYF. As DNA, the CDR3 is TGTGCCTGGAGTATGGGGAACATTCAGTACTTC. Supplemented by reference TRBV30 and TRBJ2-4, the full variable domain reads SQTIHQWPATLVQPVGSPLSLECTVEGTSNPNLYWYRQAAGRGLQLLFYSVGIGQISSEVPQNLSASRPQDRQFILSSKKLLLSDSGFYLCAWSMGNIQYFGAGTRLSVL.

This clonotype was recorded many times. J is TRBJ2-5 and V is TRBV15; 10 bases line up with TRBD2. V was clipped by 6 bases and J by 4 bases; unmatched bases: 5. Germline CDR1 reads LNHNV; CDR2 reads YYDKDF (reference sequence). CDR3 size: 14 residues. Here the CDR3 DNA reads TGTGCCACCAGGCGAGCGGGGGGGGCAGAGACCCAGTACTTC. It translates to CATRRAGGAETQYF.

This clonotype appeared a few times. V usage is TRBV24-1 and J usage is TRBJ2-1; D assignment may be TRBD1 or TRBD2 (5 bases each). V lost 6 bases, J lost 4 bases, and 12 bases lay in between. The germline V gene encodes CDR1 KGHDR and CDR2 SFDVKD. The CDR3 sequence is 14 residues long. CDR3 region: CATSRDGGYNEQFF. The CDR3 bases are TGTGCCACCAGTAGGGACGGAGGTTACAATGAGCAGTTCTTC.

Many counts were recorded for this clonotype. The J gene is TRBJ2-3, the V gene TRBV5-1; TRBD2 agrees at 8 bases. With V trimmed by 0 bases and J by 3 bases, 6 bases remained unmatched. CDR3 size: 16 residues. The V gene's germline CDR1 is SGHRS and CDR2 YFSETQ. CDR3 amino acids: CASSLGAGGRTDTQYF. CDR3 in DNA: TGCGCCAGCAGCTTGGGGGCTGGCGGGAGGACAGATACGCAGTATTTT.

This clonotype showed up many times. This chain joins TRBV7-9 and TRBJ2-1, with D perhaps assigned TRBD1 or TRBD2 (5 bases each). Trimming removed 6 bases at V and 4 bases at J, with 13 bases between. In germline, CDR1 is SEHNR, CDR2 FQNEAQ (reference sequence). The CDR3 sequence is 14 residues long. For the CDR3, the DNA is TGTGCCAGCAGATTTGGGACCGATTACAATGAGCAGTTCTTC. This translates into CASRFGTDYNEQFF.

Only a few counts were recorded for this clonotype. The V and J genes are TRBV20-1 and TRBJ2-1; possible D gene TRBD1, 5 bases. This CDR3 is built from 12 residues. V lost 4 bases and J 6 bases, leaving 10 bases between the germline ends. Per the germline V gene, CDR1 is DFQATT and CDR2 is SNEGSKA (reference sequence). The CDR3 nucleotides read TGCAGTGCTACGCGGACACTCAATGAGCAGTTCTTC. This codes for CSATRTLNEQFF.

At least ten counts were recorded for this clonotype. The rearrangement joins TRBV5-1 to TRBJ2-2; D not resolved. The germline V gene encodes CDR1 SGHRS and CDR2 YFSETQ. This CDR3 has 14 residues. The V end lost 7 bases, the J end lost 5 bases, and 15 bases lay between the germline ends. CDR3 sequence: CASGHRGNTGELFF. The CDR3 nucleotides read TGCGCCAGCGGGCACAGAGGAAATACCGGGGAGCTGTTTTTT.